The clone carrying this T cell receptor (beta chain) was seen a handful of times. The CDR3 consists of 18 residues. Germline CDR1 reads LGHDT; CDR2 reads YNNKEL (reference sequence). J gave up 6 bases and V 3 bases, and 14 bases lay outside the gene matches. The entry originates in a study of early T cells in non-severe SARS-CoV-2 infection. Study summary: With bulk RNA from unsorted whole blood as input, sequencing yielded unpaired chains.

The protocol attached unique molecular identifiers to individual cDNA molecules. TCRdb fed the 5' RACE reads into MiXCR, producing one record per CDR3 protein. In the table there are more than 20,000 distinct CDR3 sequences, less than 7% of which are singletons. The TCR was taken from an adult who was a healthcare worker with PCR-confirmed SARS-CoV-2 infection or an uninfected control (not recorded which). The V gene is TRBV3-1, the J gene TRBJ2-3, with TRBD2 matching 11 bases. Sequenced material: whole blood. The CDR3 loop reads CASSHGRLAGGPSDTQYF. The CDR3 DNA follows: TGTGCCAGCAGCCATGGCCGATTAGCGGGGGGGCCGTCGGATACGCAGTATTTT.